The clone carrying this T cell receptor (beta chain) was counted at least ten times. The investigators amplified TCR beta CDR3 regions from RNA transcripts. HTBI primers were the set used in a first-round RT-PCR of the TCR CDR3. TCRdb re-analysed the multiplex PCR reads in MiXCR, keeping a single row per CDR3 protein. The top ten hold roughly 30% of the sample, which has over 700,000 distinct CDR3 sequences, roughly a third seen once. With a duration under 2 months, the hyperthyroidism was newly diagnosed in patients aged 18 to 65. The entry originates in a study of T cells in Graves' hyperthyroidism and ophthalmopathy. The V end was cut by 1 base, the J end by 4 bases, with 7 bases between. The CDR3 loop spans 14 amino acids. Germline V lookup: CDR1 SEHNR, CDR2 FQNEAQ (reference sequence).

Sequencing used blood. The V and J genes are TRBV7-9 and TRBJ1-4; D not certain. This clonotype was obtained from a woman aged 35 to 49 with Graves' hyperthyroidism. CDR3 loop: CASSLVRSNEKLFF. In DNA form, the CDR3 reads TGTGCCAGCAGCTTAGTACGGAGTAATGAAAAACTGTTTTTT.